This is a list of T cell receptor beta chains from one sample in a study of CXCR3-negative and CXCR3-positive naive CD8 T cells. TCRdb reprocessed the 5' RACE reads, keeping one entry per CDR3 protein, no DNA. The sample is made up of roughly 80,000 distinct CDR3 sequences, and the top ten hold roughly 0.62% of it. The sequencing sample was made of naive CXCR3+ CD8+ T cells from blood. The source of these receptors is a human donor in good health. Some clones in this sample may be carry-over from other donors' samples. Both conserved end residues are part of each CDR3. Each record gives: CDR3 protein, CDR3 length, J gene, V gene.

CASSPRSKPGNEQFF 15 TRBJ2-1 TRBV13
CSVDFLWESQETQYF 15 TRBJ2-5 TRBV29-1
CASSIGPKLEVDGYTF 16 TRBJ1-2 TRBV19
CASSQGEPGQVSPGELFF 18 TRBJ2-2 TRBV5-1
CASSGLAGEETQYF 14 TRBJ2-5 TRBV6-5
CASSFRRGGQETQYF 15 TRBJ2-5 TRBV3-1
CASSFLEDTQYF 12 TRBJ2-3 TRBV28
CAISPDRDRDSYEQYF 16 TRBJ2-7 TRBV10-3
CASSFTGQGPEAFF 14 TRBJ1-1 TRBV5-1
CASSFYWGNNEQFF 14 TRBJ2-1 TRBV5-1
CASSSGTSGGGNEQFF 16 TRBJ2-1 TRBV5-1
CASSEGGSNTGELFF 15 TRBJ2-2 TRBV2
CASPPEGPTDTQYF 14 TRBJ2-3 TRBV28
CATMGQVYEQYF 12 TRBJ2-7 TRBV27
CASSTDQENTEAFF 14 TRBJ1-1 TRBV19
CASSLGVSLVTDTQYF 16 TRBJ2-3 TRBV7-9
CASSTGTGDHEQYF 14 TRBJ2-7 TRBV2
CASSSPPMNSGANVLTF 17 TRBJ2-6 TRBV27
CASSLNGYEQYF 12 TRBJ2-7 TRBV12-3/TRBV12-4
CASSPTGDEQYF 12 TRBJ2-7 TRBV12-3/TRBV12-4
CASSLRGGVDEQYF 14 TRBJ2-7 TRBV5-1
CASSPGTGHGEQYF 14 TRBJ2-7 TRBV7-6
CSVADNDEQFF 11 TRBJ2-1 TRBV29-1
CASSVGTETTQYF 13 TRBJ2-5 TRBV9